This T cell receptor beta chain was captured in a study of cytomegalovirus exposure and HLA in healthy donors (dated by TCRdb to the late 2010s). Context from the whole study: According to an earlier analysis of 587 of the donors, about 180 million T cells yielded roughly 110 million unique TCR beta sequences and about 300 Gb of sequence data. To study patterns of TCR occurrence, a later analysis re-analyzed previously published TCR beta repertoires from around 670 donors and added high-resolution HLA genotyping. Of the roughly 420 genotyped donors, 65% to 90% were placed in the genetic ancestry cluster associated with self-reported Caucasian donors. In the later analysis, no new phenotypic data were used to find candidate immune exposures; instead, reliance was placed on TCR beta sequences and their occurrence across donors. A later genetic analysis took genome-wide SNP genotypes for about three fifths of the roughly 670 donors and used that subset as a discovery cohort. The number of donors typed differed by locus, with 629-630 for A, B, C, DRB1 and DQB1, more than 500 for DQA1, 600 to 610 for DPA1, and 450 to 480 for DPB1. The study was designed to test whether signatures of past pathogen exposure could be identified by cataloging public T cell receptors. Both class I and class II loci were covered by HLA typing, at four-digit resolution. The study profiled the T cell repertoires of 550 to 700 subjects by immunosequencing and related them to cytomegalovirus serostatus. Among several hundred genotyped donors of the cohort, an average of approximately 240,000 unique TCR beta nucleotide sequences was sequenced per donor, of which approximately 18% were non-productive. About five DR-DQ haplotypes were treated as single units for association and clustering because of strong linkage in the cohort. Besides the first cohort of 550 to 750 subjects, a separate validation cohort made up of about 120 different subjects was used. An earlier analysis of fewer than 700 of the donors applied high-throughput TCR beta sequencing to assess whether each TCR beta V gene segment acted as functional or pseudogenic. Around 320 gigabases of sequencing data and 70 million to 85 million unique TCR sequences were included in an early release covering roughly 700 HLA-typed donors. Donor age, sex, ethnicity and CMV serostatus were compiled alongside the repertoire data. High-throughput TCR immunosequencing, statistical association of individual TCRs with disease status, and machine learning were combined to predict cytomegalovirus infection status. Every repertoire in the discovery cohort had been generated on one and the same sequencing platform.

Trimmed from V: 5 bases; trimmed from J: 6 bases; junction bases lacking a gene match: 7. The CDR3 measures 15 amino acids from cysteine to phenylalanine. CDR3 DNA is the only sequence kept; it has 45 bases, read in frame from the first base. CDR1 is given as MDHEN and CDR2 as SYDVKM, both from the germline V gene. A remark on this clone: This clone's antigen is unknown. Within one base of it there is no much larger clone, and no base qualities were kept.

The cohort consisted of some 670 healthy bone marrow donors. All cohort members were sampled while nominally healthy, although unrecorded immune exposures were likely present. The donor tested CMV seronegative and was one of the 352 seronegative cohort members. Every donor gave a peripheral blood sample, and the peripheral blood mononuclear cells from that sample were used for TCR beta sequencing. The Qiagen DNeasy Blood Extraction Kit was used to extract genomic DNA from the blood cell samples. Library construction relied on the immunoSEQ multiplex PCR assay. A mixture of 60 forward primers for TCR Vbeta segments and 13 reverse primers for TCR Jbeta segments was used in the multiplex PCR. The CDR3 region of rearranged TCR beta genes was amplified from genomic DNA by a multiplex PCR assay. The amplified TCR beta libraries were sequenced on the Illumina HiSeq System as 87-base-pair reads. The paper's data handling went like this. Across the roughly 670 repertoires, a later analysis counted approximately 83 million unique TCR beta chains, some 11 million of which were shared by at least two donors. Raw reads were error-corrected and collapsed into unique sequences with a nearest-neighbor algorithm that merged closely related sequences to remove PCR and sequencing errors. Alignment of CDR3 sequences to IMGT reference sequences was used to assign V, D and J gene segments. For a sequence to be retained, a match of at least six nucleotides was required to both a V gene segment and a J gene segment. A rearrangement was called productive if the CDR3 had no stop codons and remained in frame with V and J, and every other rearrangement was called non-productive. CDR3 was defined according to IMGT convention as the region running from the second conserved V-encoded cysteine to the conserved J-encoded phenylalanine. The earlier analysis of some 600 of the donors excluded sequences that lacked an unambiguous match to a single V gene segment. An earlier analysis of roughly 590 of the donors called V segments functional above 56.7% productive rearrangements and segregating when the between-donor standard deviation exceeded 5%. A statistical classification framework was built to diagnose cytomegalovirus status from the catalog of TCR beta chain sequences. A later analysis assigned V and J genes by comparing TCR nucleotide sequences with IMGT/GENE-DB human TR gene sequences. Using the TCRdist pipeline, a later analysis assigned CDR3 sequences along with most-parsimonious VDJ recombination scenarios. In a later analysis, each TCR beta chain was defined by its CDR3 amino acid sequence together with its V-gene family, and reads lacking a unique V-gene family were excluded. To address suspected cross-contamination and a sequencing artifact, a later analysis removed around 600 highly shared, low-generation-probability nucleotide sequences. For each public chain, a later analysis derived a clonal expansion index from normalized ranks of inferred template counts within each repertoire. A later analysis computed generation probabilities with a VDJ recombination model fitted to out-of-frame rearrangements, and checked the results against IGoR. A later analysis scored TCR-TCR, TCR-HLA and TCR-CMV co-occurrence with hypergeometric tests, applying a repertoire-size bias correction to TCR pairs. In a later analysis, false discovery rates were estimated by permuting HLA or CMV assignments 20 times. In a later analysis, co-occurring TCRs were grouped with DBSCAN, and TCRdist sequence similarity was added when clustering was performed within HLA-allele-positive subsets. Repertoires with fewer than 30,000 or more than 120,000 public chains, plus five repertoires with anomalous nucleotide sharing, were excluded from co-occurrence clustering. The source is immuneACCESS, and TCRdb retained only in-frame sequences with V and J called. Part of the clones is not carried over; for the studies checked, unresolved V genes explain less than half of this, and the remainder is unexplained. V, J and clone size reflect that table, while D and trimming were determined from the DNA. The sample profile shows around 100,000 clones; 65% to 75% of them were found once. Around 2.3% of the sample goes to the ten largest clones.

Paper-wide results and their limitations: In a later analysis, the rate of TCR association differed among HLA loci, with DRB1 alleles having the most associated TCRs and HLA-C alleles having the fewest. Because HLA typing was unavailable for some donors at each locus, only the typed subset was used in association tests. Because the 87-base-pair reads could not distinguish some IMGT-functional V segments, including TRBV6-2 and TRBV6-3, those segments were excluded. A further reported finding was that TCR beta sequences accurately predicted the HLA-A and HLA-B alleles for most subjects in the first cohort. A group of highly shared sequence variants was considered likely to be a technical artifact of the sequencing pipeline. At a false discovery rate of 0.05, a later analysis linked under 20,000 TCR beta sequences to specific HLA alleles. Broadly in line with IMGT annotations, most TCR beta V segments showed up in productive rearrangements about 87% or about 30% of the time in an earlier analysis of roughly 590 of the donors. Only TCR beta chains were sequenced in this cohort, and the absence of alpha or paired-chain data limited detectable features. The classifier was reported to diagnose cytomegalovirus status with high specificity and sensitivity in both the original and validation cohorts. Compared with the roughly 600-donor mean, donors in an Asian-associated ancestry cluster had fewer N-insertions in productive TCRs, according to a later genetic analysis. A later genetic analysis associated a missense DCLRE1C variant with V-gene and J-gene trimming of TCR beta chains, and an independent cohort replicated the association. The presence/absence analyses assumed that sequencing depth was roughly uniform across donors, and that assumption may not be true. Linkage disequilibrium might explain the correlated functional status among segregating V segments, but an unknown experimental factor could not be ruled out. Across donors, most TCR sequences were observed very rarely, whereas some public TCRs were present in many individuals. In a later analysis, HLA-associated TCR beta chains showed more clonal expansion and lower generation probabilities than non-associated chains that were equally common. A total of 164 TCR beta chains were listed by the study as associated with cytomegalovirus. When HLA alleles, especially DR and DQ, strongly co-occurred, attributing TCR associations to individual alleles was difficult. According to the authors, the approach could potentially be generalized to other disease states and immunological phenotypes. Because counts were too low, 15 or so rarely observed V segments, including chromosome 9 orphons, were excluded from the earlier analysis of under 650 of the donors. For the cohort, immune exposure information was limited to CMV serostatus. In a later analysis, several top co-occurrence clusters were reported to appear linked to parvovirus B19, influenza, CMV and Epstein-Barr virus. In vitro tests confirmed that three of the cytomegalovirus-associated TCR beta chains recognize cytomegalovirus antigens. Most CMV-associated TCR beta chains appeared to be HLA-restricted in a later analysis, and the HLA associations seemed to be driven largely by CMV exposure.

Input material: PBMCs. The V and J segments used are TRBV28 and TRBJ2-2; 9 central bases correspond to TRBD2. The sequence derives from a man aged 25 to 40 in good health and CMV-seronegative. The CDR3 reads as follows: CASSPGLARPGELFF. Here is the DNA: TGTGCCAGCAGTCCGGGACTAGCTCGGCCCGGGGAGCTGTTTTTT.